This is a list of T cell receptor beta chains from one sample in a study of T cells in localized non-small cell lung cancer. Assay: immunoSEQ multiplex PCR; the TCRdb copy retains only in-frame clones and omits some. The sample includes 35,000 or so clones, 88% seen only once; the top ten take 2.7%. The input for sequencing was peripheral blood, taken before any cancer treatment. These receptors all come from a woman aged 40-69 years with stage I lung adenocarcinoma. Each CDR3 is given with its conserved first and last residue. D genes are given only for firm matches. A clone size is listed for some rows: how often the clone was seen (once, few, many), or a class if it is expanded.

>-|TRBJ2-7|TRBV7-3|-
CASSLVAASSYEQYF
TGTGCCAGCAGCTTAGTAGCGGCATCCTCCTACGAGCAGTACTTC
>once|TRBJ1-5|TRBV10-3|-
CAMSQTGGLNQPQHF
TGTGCCATGTCGCAGACTGGAGGATTGAATCAGCCCCAGCATTTT
>-|TRBJ2-3|TRBV7-2|TRBD1
CASSFDRGIDQADTQYF
TGTGCCAGCAGCTTCGACAGGGGCATTGATCAAGCCGATACGCAGTATTTT
>-|TRBJ1-5|TRBV6-5|-
CASSRGANQPQHF
TGTGCCAGCAGCCGGGGGGCAAATCAGCCCCAGCATTTT
>once|TRBJ2-5|TRBV7-9|TRBD2
CASSRSGRSETQYF
TGTGCCAGCAGTCGTAGCGGGAGGTCGGAGACCCAGTACTTC
>-|TRBJ2-7|TRBV5-1|-
CASSLGPKGYEQYF
TGCGCCAGCAGCTTGGGCCCTAAAGGGTACGAGCAGTACTTC
>few|TRBJ2-2|TRBV6-6|TRBD1
CASRDRGLDTGELFF
TGTGCCAGCCGGGACAGGGGGCTGGACACCGGGGAGCTGTTTTTT
>-|TRBJ1-2|TRBV18|TRBD1
CASSPETGVYGYTF
TGTGCCAGCTCACCAGAGACAGGGGTCTATGGCTACACCTTC
>-|TRBJ1-1|TRBV2|-
CASSALGGTNTEAFF
TGTGCCAGCAGTGCATTAGGGGGGACTAACACTGAAGCTTTCTTT
>-|TRBJ2-2|TRBV19|-
CASRPTANTGELFF
TGTGCCAGTAGACCGACTGCGAACACCGGGGAGCTGTTTTTT
>-|TRBJ2-1|TRBV7-7|TRBD2
CASSRSGARERGGGEQFF
TGTGCTAGCAGCCGGTCCGGGGCGAGGGAGCGGGGCGGTGGTGAGCAGTTCTTC
>-|TRBJ2-2|TRBV11-2|-
CASSLVGGAVGELFF
TGTGCCAGCAGCTTAGTTGGGGGGGCGGTCGGGGAGCTGTTTTTT
>-|TRBJ1-1|TRBV2|-
CASSVSTGNTEAFF
TGTGCCAGCAGTGTGAGTACAGGGAACACTGAAGCTTTCTTT
>-|TRBJ1-1|TRBV30|-
CAWSVHRDTEAFF
TGTGCCTGGAGTGTACATAGGGACACTGAAGCTTTCTTT
>-|TRBJ2-7|TRBV7-2|TRBD1
CASSQLLGGRGLYEQYF
TGTGCCAGCAGCCAACTACTCGGGGGCAGGGGGCTCTACGAGCAGTACTTC
>-|TRBJ2-2|TRBV11-2|-
CASSLQRTGELFF
TGTGCCAGCAGCTTACAGCGCACCGGGGAGCTGTTTTTT
>once|TRBJ2-7|TRBV9|TRBD1
CASSDPGTGIEQYF
TGTGCCAGCAGTGATCCCGGGACAGGGATCGAGCAGTACTTC
>once|TRBJ2-7|TRBV2|-
CASNRAPGFEGEEQYF
TGTGCCAGCAACAGGGCCCCCGGTTTCGAGGGAGAGGAGCAGTACTTC
>-|TRBJ2-2|TRBV28|-
CASSFGGANTGELFF
TGTGCCAGCAGTTTTGGAGGGGCGAACACCGGGGAGCTGTTTTTT
>-|TRBJ1-2|TRBV18|-
CASSRDTNYGYTF
TGTGCCAGCTCACGGGACACTAACTATGGCTACACCTTC
>-|TRBJ2-5|TRBV19|TRBD1
CARPGQRKETQYF
TGTGCCAGACCGGGACAGAGAAAAGAGACCCAGTACTTC
>once|TRBJ2-7|TRBV19|TRBD1
CASSGGQGGYEQYF
TGTGCCAGTAGTGGTGGACAGGGTGGCTACGAGCAGTACTTC
>-|TRBJ1-5|TRBV2|TRBD1
CASRQGAGQPQHF
TGTGCCAGCAGACAGGGGGCTGGACAGCCCCAGCATTTT
>-|TRBJ1-1|TRBV7-9|TRBD1
CASSLRGQGAFF
TGTGCCAGCAGCTTAAGGGGGCAAGGAGCCTTCTTT
>-|TRBJ2-3|TRBV7-7|TRBD1
CASSPQGLSTDTQYF
TGTGCTAGCAGCCCACAGGGGTTGAGCACAGATACGCAGTATTTT
>once|TRBJ2-1|TRBV5-1|TRBD1
CASSLGFAGGSYNEQFF
TGCGCCAGCAGCTTGGGGTTCGCAGGGGGCTCCTACAATGAGCAGTTCTTC
>-|TRBJ2-3|TRBV7-9|TRBD2
CASSNYYLRLAGGWDTQYF
TGTGCCAGCAGCAACTACTACCTCCGACTAGCGGGAGGGTGGGATACGCAGTATTTT